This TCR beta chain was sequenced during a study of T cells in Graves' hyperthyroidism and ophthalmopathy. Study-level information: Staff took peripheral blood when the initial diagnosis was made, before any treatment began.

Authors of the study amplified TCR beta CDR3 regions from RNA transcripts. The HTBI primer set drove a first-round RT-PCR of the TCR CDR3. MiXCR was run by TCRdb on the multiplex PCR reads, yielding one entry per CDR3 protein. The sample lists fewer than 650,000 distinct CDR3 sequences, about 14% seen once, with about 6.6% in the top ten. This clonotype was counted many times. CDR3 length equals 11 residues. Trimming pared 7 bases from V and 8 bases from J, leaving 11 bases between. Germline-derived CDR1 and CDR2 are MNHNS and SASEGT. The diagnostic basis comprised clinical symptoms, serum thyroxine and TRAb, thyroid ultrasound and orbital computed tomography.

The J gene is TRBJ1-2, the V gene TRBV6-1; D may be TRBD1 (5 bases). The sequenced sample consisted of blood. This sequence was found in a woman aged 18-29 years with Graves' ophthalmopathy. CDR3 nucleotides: TGTGCCAGCACCACAAGACAGGGCTACACCTTC. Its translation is CASTTRQGYTF.